The entry below gives a single T cell receptor beta chain sequence along with its context. Its cognate antigen is unknown. ViraFEST used viral peptide pools to expand antigen-specific CD4+ T cells before sequencing. Once cultured for around 11 days, the cells underwent separation to obtain CD4+ T cells. The vaccine given was either BNT162b2 or mRNA-1273, in two doses. This sample was included in a study of vaccination effects on CD4 cells after COVID-19. CDR1 and CDR2 (germline): DFQATT, SNEGSKA (reference sequence). V shed 3 bases and J shed 5 bases, with 19 bases lying between them. CDR3 length equals 16 residues. Sequenced by immunoSEQ multiplex PCR; TCRdb stores in-frame clones only, minus some. The sample has about 26,000 clones, 60% to 80% seen once.

The chain carries TRBV20-1 and TRBJ2-2; perhaps TRBD2 as D (5 bases). This receptor was identified in a human donor who received a COVID-19 vaccine. Some clones in this sample may be carry-over from other donors' samples. The specimen comprised CD4+ T cells from PBMCs cultured with SARS-CoV-2 spike peptides, sampled after COVID-19 vaccination. The CDR3 DNA is TGCAGTGCTAGTGGAGAAGTCGAACGGAGGACCGGGGAGCTGTTTTTT. This codes for CSASGEVERRTGELFF.